This record concerns one TCR beta chain sequence. Measured with immunoSEQ multiplex PCR; TCRdb has only the in-frame clones, and not every one. This table holds 90,000 to 110,000 clones, around 83% found once. The data originate from a study of blood T cell repertoires in COVID-19. Study background: Nucleic acid was either cDNA or gDNA, and it came from T cells, B-cell-depleted T cells, or PBMCs.

V lost 4 bases to trimming and J lost 6 bases; unmatched junction nucleotides: 6. Germline values: CDR1 SGHTA, CDR2 FQGNSA. This CDR3 spans 15 amino acids. This clonotype was obtained from a woman of 80 years or more with active or convalescent COVID-19. The chain is built from TRBV7-2 and TRBJ2-7; 13 bases are a match to TRBD2. Input material: peripheral blood. CDR3 in amino acids: CASSSTSGRTGEQYF. The DNA for the CDR3 is TGTGCCAGCAGCTCGACTAGCGGGAGGACGGGCGAGCAGTACTTC.